Listed here are 28 T cell receptor beta chains from one sample, sequenced in a study of blood T cell repertoires in COVID-19. Only in-frame clones appear in the TCRdb table, and some are missing; sequencing was by immunoSEQ multiplex PCR. The sample holds about 200,000 clones, approximately 85% seen once. The sequenced material came from peripheral blood. These TCRs come from a woman aged 50 to 65 with active or convalescent COVID-19.

The J gene is TRBJ2-5, the V gene TRBV15; D remains unclear. CDR1 and CDR2 from the germline V gene are LNHNV and YYDKDF (reference sequence). This CDR3 is built from 11 residues. Trimming took off 3 bases at V and 4 bases at J, with 3 bases between the two ends. The DNA of the CDR3 is TGTGCCACCAGCAGGGCAGAGACCCAGTACTTC. It encodes CATSRAETQYF.

This chain uses TRBV5-6 with TRBJ1-1; no clear D gene. Germline V gene sequence: CDR1 SGHDT, CDR2 YYEEEE. V lost 4 bases to trimming and J lost 7 bases, with 14 bases between them. CDR3 length: 13 amino acids. The DNA for the CDR3 is TGTGCCAGCAGCCTTGGTGAGGGTCTTGAAGCTTTCTTT. It is translated as CASSLGEGLEAFF.

This clone was detected a few times. V is TRBV28 and J is TRBJ1-2; no clear D gene. There are 13 residues in the CDR3. Trimming pared 7 bases from V and 8 bases from J, leaving 17 bases between. Germline V lookup: CDR1 MDHEN, CDR2 SYDVKM. CDR3 in DNA: TGTGCCAGCATCGGGGTCTTACGCCGGGGCTACACCTTC. It is translated as CASIGVLRRGYTF.

This clone was observed once. J is TRBJ2-7 and V is TRBV10-2; unclear D gene. The CDR3 loop spans 14 amino acids. Trimming removed 8 bases from V and 2 bases from J, with 16 bases in between. The germline V gene has CDR1 WSHSY and CDR2 SAAADI. The CDR3: CASSDSDSPYEQYF. The CDR3, as DNA: TGCGCCAGCTCTGACTCGGATTCCCCCTACGAGCAGTACTTC.

V and J are TRBV5-4 and TRBJ2-1, with 7 bases that match TRBD1. Germline V gene data show CDR1 as SGHNT and CDR2 as YYREEE (reference sequence). The CDR3 is 11 amino acids. J was trimmed by 10 bases and V by 5 bases; bases with no gene match: 3. CDR3 sequence: CASSRGPEQFF. CDR3 in DNA: TGTGCCAGCAGTAGGGGGCCCGAGCAGTTCTTC.

The J gene is TRBJ1-2, the V gene TRBV28; D possibly corresponds to TRBD1 (5 bases). The length of the CDR3 is 14 residues. Trimming took 3 bases from V and 7 from J, leaving 15 bases between them. Germline CDR1 and CDR2: MDHEN and SYDVKM. The CDR3 DNA reads TGTGCCAGCAGTTTGTCAGGGCGGGGTTTTGGCTACACCTTC. Amino acid sequence: CASSLSGRGFGYTF.

V is TRBV7-9 and J is TRBJ1-1; 11 nucleotides align to TRBD1. The CDR3 covers 15 residues. In germline, CDR1 is SEHNR, CDR2 FQNEAQ (reference sequence). V lost 4 bases to trimming and J lost 3 bases; unmatched junction nucleotides: 4. The DNA for the CDR3 is TGTGCCAGCAGCTATGGACAGGGGGCACACACTGAAGCTTTCTTT. Protein: CASSYGQGAHTEAFF.

The V and J genes are TRBV2 and TRBJ2-5; D ambiguous. CDR1 SNHLY and CDR2 FYNNEI come from the germline V gene. V lost 6 bases and J lost 5, with 7 bases in between. This CDR3 region has 11 residues. CDR3 DNA: TGTGCCAGCAGCCTGCGGGAGACCCAGTACTTC. Its translation is CASSLRETQYF.

The rearrangement uses TRBV10-2 and TRBJ1-2; D is unresolved. In germline, CDR1 is WSHSY, CDR2 SAAADI. V was cut by 2 bases and J by 6 bases, with 10 bases left in between. This CDR3 has 13 residues. The CDR3 here is CASSEVGHDGYTF. The DNA of the CDR3 is TGCGCCAGCAGTGAGGTTGGGCACGATGGCTACACCTTC.

In DNA form, the CDR3 reads TGCGCCAGCAGCTCCAACCTTGACAGGCGGACCTATGGCTACACCTTC. Amino acid sequence: CASSSNLDRRTYGYTF. V usage is TRBV5-1 and J usage is TRBJ1-2; perhaps TRBD1 as D (6 bases). This CDR3 has 16 amino acids. V lost 3 bases, J lost 4 bases, and 19 bases lay in between. Per germline, CDR1 SGHRS and CDR2 YFSETQ. Supplemented by reference TRBV5-1 and TRBJ1-2, the full variable domain reads KAGVTQTPRYLIKTRGQQVTLSCSPISGHRSVSWYQQTPGQGLQFLFEYFSETQRNKGNFPGRFSGRQFSNSRSEMNVSTLELGDSALYLCASSSNLDRRTYGYTFGSGTRLTVV.

The chain couples TRBV21-1 to TRBJ2-7; TRBD2 is the table's D call and was not checked against the DNA. TRBV21-1 represents a pseudogene. This CDR3 comprises 16 residues. Written as DNA, the CDR3 is TGTGCCAGCAGCAAAGATTGTGCTAGCGGGACTGACGAGCAGTACTTC. Translating it yields CASSKDCASGTDEQYF.

This clone has just one count. The chain joins TRBV29-1 to TRBJ2-3; 13 nucleotides line up with TRBD2. The ends lost 3 bases at V and 0 bases at J; junction bases unmatched: 12. CDR1 is SQVTM and CDR2 is ANQGSEA in the germline V gene. This CDR3 has 19 residues. CDR3 nucleotide sequence: TGCAGCGTTGAGGGGACTAGCGGGGCAGTAACATCTAGCACAGATACGCAGTATTTT. Encoded protein: CSVEGTSGAVTSSTDTQYF.

The rearrangement links TRBV7-2 to TRBJ2-2, with D maybe TRBD1 (5 bases). The ends were cut back, 5 bases at V and 4 bases at J, with 11 bases in the middle. Germline V gene sequence: CDR1 SGHTA, CDR2 FQGNSA. CDR3 length equals 14 residues. DNA of the CDR3: TGTGCCAGCAGCCCAGGGCCCCGCACCGGGGAGCTGTTTTTT. Translation: CASSPGPRTGELFF.

The J gene is TRBJ2-1, the V gene TRBV15; 13 nucleotides align to TRBD2. Per germline, CDR1 LNHNV and CDR2 YYDKDF (reference sequence). V lost 1 base and J lost 6; bases outside the gene matches: 3. The CDR3 loop spans 16 amino acids. The DNA of the CDR3 is TGTGCCACCAGCAGAGGGGGACTAGCGGGGTTCAATGAGCAGTTCTTC. Translating it yields CATSRGGLAGFNEQFF.

The table lists this clone with a few counts. CDR3 bases: TGTGCCAGCAGTTTAGTGTCCCTCTATAATTCACCCCTCCACTTT. Amino acid sequence: CASSLVSLYNSPLHF. This chain links TRBV27 with TRBJ1-6; D call uncertain. Per germline, CDR1 MNHEY and CDR2 SMNVEV (reference sequence). The length of the CDR3 is 15 residues. V was pared by 2 bases and J by 3 bases, with 8 bases between.

The chain employs TRBV6-4 and TRBJ1-6, with 7 bases aligning to TRBD1. The germline CDR1 and CDR2 sequences are MRHNA and SNTAGT. Trimming took 0 bases from V and 8 from J; bases not matched to a gene: 7. The CDR3 runs 16 residues. Here the CDR3 DNA reads TGTGCCAGCAGTGACTCGCCGGGCAGGGGGGATTCACCCCTCCACTTT. Its protein is CASSDSPGRGDSPLHF.

The chain is built from TRBV28 and TRBJ1-6, with TRBD1 matching 7 bases. The CDR3 runs to 15 residues. The germline CDR1 and CDR2 sequences are MDHEN and SYDVKM. V shed 7 bases, J shed 5 bases, and the junction held 8 bases outside the gene matches. CDR3 in DNA: TGTGCCAGCAACGGGAAACAGGGGAATAATTCACCCCTCCACTTT. It is translated as CASNGKQGNNSPLHF.

The table lists this clone with a few counts. The gene calls are TRBV27 and TRBJ2-1; D perhaps matches TRBD1 (5 bases). CDR1 and CDR2 (germline): MNHEY, SMNVEV (reference sequence). This CDR3 has 14 residues. Trimming stripped 4 bases from V and 8 bases from J, with 15 bases between. The CDR3: CASSSLGWGHEQFF. The CDR3 region has the DNA TGTGCCAGCAGTTCTCTGGGATGGGGCCATGAGCAGTTCTTC.

This chain connects TRBV6-4 to TRBJ2-5, with TRBD2 as a possible D gene (6 bases). CDR3 length: 14 residues. Trimming removed 6 bases at V and 2 bases at J, with 13 bases between. The germline V gene encodes CDR1 MRHNA and CDR2 SNTAGT. The CDR3 loop is CASRPTSHQETQYF. In DNA form, the CDR3 reads TGTGCCAGCAGACCTACTAGCCATCAAGAGACCCAGTACTTC.

The V gene is TRBV28, the J gene TRBJ1-2; the D is unclear. V lost 5 bases, J lost 6 bases, and 13 bases lay in between. The CDR3 totals 13 residues. CDR1 is MDHEN, CDR2 SYDVKM, per germline. CDR3 in DNA: TGTGCCAGCAGTGCCCCGGGCGGGAATGGCTACACCTTC. Protein: CASSAPGGNGYTF.

The table lists this clone with a count of one. The V call is TRBV7-9, the J call TRBJ1-2; 7 bases are a match to TRBD1. Trimming took 6 bases from V and 8 from J; bases not matched to a gene: 6. Per germline, CDR1 SEHNR and CDR2 FQNEAQ (reference sequence). The length of the CDR3 is 12 residues. CDR3 nucleotides: TGTGCCAGCAGGAAAGACAGGGTGGGCTACACCTTC. It codes for CASRKDRVGYTF.

In this sample, this clone turned up a few times. The chain links TRBV9 to TRBJ1-3; 7 bases fit TRBD1. Trimming took 4 bases from V and 4 from J; bases not matched to a gene: 8. This CDR3 is 15 amino acids long. Germline assignment: CDR1 SGDLS and CDR2 YYNGEE. The CDR3 sequence is CASSSRDSEGNTIYF. Written as DNA, the CDR3 is TGTGCCAGCAGCTCGCGGGACAGCGAGGGAAACACCATATATTTT.

The V and J genes are TRBV23-1 and TRBJ2-1, with 11 bases identical to TRBD2. TRBV23-1 is flagged as an ORF with uncertain function. With 2 bases clipped from V and 0 bases from J, the junction kept 21 bases outside the gene matches. The CDR3 spans 23 residues. Here the CDR3 reads CASSQPGRDNSGRASSSYNEQFF. In DNA form, the CDR3 reads TGCGCCAGCAGTCAACCGGGGAGGGATAATAGCGGGAGGGCCTCAAGCTCCTACAATGAGCAGTTCTTC.

The chain carries TRBV5-4 and TRBJ1-5; TRBD1 is a possible D gene (5 bases). V was pared by 5 bases and J by 3 bases, with 12 bases between. Per the germline V gene, CDR1 is SGHNT and CDR2 is YYREEE (reference sequence). This CDR3 spans 14 amino acids. The CDR3: CASSGTDTNQPQHF. For the CDR3, the DNA is TGTGCCAGCAGTGGCACGGACACCAATCAGCCCCAGCATTTT.

The genes are TRBV2 and TRBJ2-1; TRBD1 agrees at 8 bases. Germline trimming cut 5 bases from V and 0 bases from J; bases unmatched to any gene: 6. The CDR3 loop spans 16 amino acids. CDR1 SNHLY and CDR2 FYNNEI come from the germline V gene. CDR3: CASSRQGPGSYNEQFF. The CDR3 nucleotides read TGTGCCAGCAGTAGACAGGGGCCCGGCTCCTACAATGAGCAGTTCTTC.

This clone was seen a few times. The chain couples TRBV5-1 to TRBJ1-1; a weak D match, TRBD1 (6 bases). V lost 4 bases and J 5 bases, leaving 12 bases between the germline ends. There are 13 residues in the CDR3. Germline V CDR1 and CDR2: SGHRS, YFSETQ. The CDR3 spells CASSKGVGTEAFF. The CDR3 DNA sequence: TGCGCCAGCAGCAAGGGGGTAGGGACTGAAGCTTTCTTT. The full variable domain, rest sourced from reference TRBV5-1 and TRBJ1-1, is KAGVTQTPRYLIKTRGQQVTLSCSPISGHRSVSWYQQTPGQGLQFLFEYFSETQRNKGNFPGRFSGRQFSNSRSEMNVSTLELGDSALYLCASSKGVGTEAFFGQGTRLTVV.

This clone was found once. The rearrangement uses TRBV2 and TRBJ2-2, with TRBD1 matching over 8 bases. CDR3 length: 14 residues. Looked up from germline, CDR1 is SNHLY and CDR2 is FYNNEI. V lost 7 bases and J lost 5; bases outside the gene matches: 6. The CDR3 sequence: CASNGQGRTGELFF. For the CDR3, the DNA is TGTGCCAGCAATGGACAGGGTAGGACCGGGGAGCTGTTTTTT.

This clone appeared many times. This chain uses TRBV29-1 with TRBJ2-3; 12 positions agree with TRBD1. Per the germline V gene, CDR1 is SQVTM and CDR2 is ANQGSEA. Unmatched junction bases numbered 5, after V lost 1 base and J lost 3 bases. This CDR3 has 16 amino acids. In DNA, the CDR3 is TGCAGCGTTGAAGGGCCGGGACAGGGGGCAACAGATACGCAGTATTTT. The encoded protein is CSVEGPGQGATDTQYF.